Presented here are 19 T cell receptor beta chains from one specimen sequenced in a study of regulatory T cells in long-lasting Graves disease. Construction of the TCR beta libraries employed iRepertoire HTBI primers in conjunction with Arm-PCR of CDR3 regions. In TCRdb, the multiplex PCR reads were re-called with MiXCR into one record per CDR3 protein. The table lists roughly 500,000 distinct CDR3 sequences, 14% of them singletons. As to time point: newly diagnosed GD, antithyroid drugs for less than 3 months. From RNA extracted from PBMCs, the TCR library was made. The same sample was also studied in work on T cells in Graves' hyperthyroidism and ophthalmopathy.

Here the sequenced sample was peripheral blood mononuclear cells (PBMCs), taken at new diagnosis, from a patient treated with antithyroid drugs. These receptors all come from a woman in her forties or fifties with Graves disease.

This clonotype was seen many times. V usage is TRBV5-1 and J usage is TRBJ2-1; D remains ambiguous. Trimming removed 1 base from V and 7 bases from J, with 9 bases in between. Looked up from germline, CDR1 is SGHRS and CDR2 is YFSETQ. The CDR3 runs to 13 residues. The CDR3 protein is CASSLQLRNEQFF. The DNA for the CDR3 is TGCGCCAGCAGCTTGCAACTGCGGAATGAGCAGTTCTTC.

This clonotype was counted many times. This chain uses TRBV2 with TRBJ2-5; 7 bases are a match to TRBD1. CDR1 is SNHLY and CDR2 is FYNNEI in the germline V gene. With 6 bases clipped from V and 1 base from J, the junction kept 11 bases outside the gene matches. The CDR3 loop spans 16 amino acids. CDR3 region: CASRDTGTESQETQYF. The CDR3 DNA follows: TGTGCCAGCAGAGATACCGGGACAGAGAGCCAAGAGACCCAGTACTTC.

This chain links TRBV5-8 with TRBJ1-2; maybe TRBD1 (5 bases). Trimming cost V 1 base and J 3 bases, with 10 bases left between them. The CDR3 is made up of 14 amino acids. Germline V lookup: CDR1 SGHTS, CDR2 YDEGEE. CDR3 loop: CASSLWGSDYGYTF. CDR3 DNA sequence: TGTGCCAGCAGCTTGTGGGGCAGCGACTATGGCTACACCTTC.

Many counts were recorded for this clonotype. V gene TRBV30 combines with J gene TRBJ2-1, with D perhaps matching TRBD1 (6 bases). CDR3 length: 14 amino acids. The V end was cut by 8 bases, the J end by 0 bases, with 14 bases between. Germline V gives CDR1 GTSNPN, CDR2 SVGIG (reference sequence). The CDR3 loop is CASRDKSSYNEQFF. For the CDR3, the DNA is TGTGCCAGCCGGGACAAGAGCTCCTACAATGAGCAGTTCTTC.

This clonotype appeared many times. This rearrangement joins TRBV6-1 to TRBJ2-7; TRBD2 agrees at 12 bases. J lost 9 bases, V lost 2 bases, and 5 bases had no gene match. The CDR3 length is 14 residues. Germline-derived CDR1 and CDR2 are MNHNS and SASEGT. Here the CDR3 reads CASSEQGLAGVQYF. The CDR3, as DNA: TGTGCCAGCAGTGAACAGGGACTAGCGGGTGTGCAGTACTTC.

Only a few counts were recorded for this clonotype. DNA for the CDR3: TGTGCCAGCCTCCAATTGACTGGGGAGCAGTACTTC. The encoded protein is CASLQLTGEQYF. The chain joins TRBV2 to TRBJ2-7; D ambiguous. CDR1 is SNHLY, CDR2 FYNNEI, per germline. The germline V and J ends were trimmed by 8 bases and 7 bases, with 15 bases remaining between them. The CDR3 consists of 12 residues.

Points on this clonotype: A much larger clone lies a single base off, so this may be a read error. In this CDR3 the conserved last residue, phenylalanine or tryptophan, is missing, so a read error is likely. The chain uses TRBV7-8 and TRBJ2-2; D unclear. The V gene's germline CDR1 is SGHVS and CDR2 FQNEAQ. Trimming took 1 base from V and 1 from J, leaving 10 bases between them. The CDR3 spans 16 residues. The CDR3 DNA reads as TGTGCCAGCAGCTTAGATTCCCGACTGAACACCGGGGAGCTGTTTTAT. It codes for CASSLDSRLNTGELFY.

There are many counts of this clonotype. V is TRBV28 and J is TRBJ2-7; TRBD1 might be the D (6 bases). Trimming cost V 3 bases and J 5 bases, with 17 bases left between them. This CDR3 has 15 amino acids. Germline V gene data show CDR1 as MDHEN and CDR2 as SYDVKM. The CDR3 protein is CASSFSSGVINEQYF. The CDR3 DNA sequence: TGTGCCAGCAGTTTTTCCTCAGGGGTTATCAACGAGCAGTACTTC.

In this sample, this clonotype turned up many times. J is TRBJ1-5 and V is TRBV12-3 or TRBV12-4; 9 bases line up with TRBD1. Unmatched junction bases numbered 8, after V lost 5 bases and J lost 0 bases. The CDR3 sequence is 17 residues long. Here the CDR3 reads CASSLDRGTYSNQPQHF. The CDR3 bases are TGTGCCAGCAGTCTGGACAGGGGTACGTATAGCAATCAGCCCCAGCATTTT.

This clonotype turned up a few times. The rearrangement uses TRBV28 and TRBJ2-6; 7 bases map to TRBD2. Germline V gene lookup returns CDR1 MDHEN and CDR2 SYDVKM. The CDR3 spans 18 residues. V gave up 5 bases and J gave up 0 bases; unmatched junction bases: 10. The CDR3 reads CASSPPAGVSSGANVLTF. As DNA, the CDR3 is TGTGCCAGCAGTCCCCCGGCGGGGGTCTCCTCTGGGGCCAACGTCCTGACTTTC.

This clonotype was detected many times. This chain joins TRBV20-1 and TRBJ2-5; 8 bases match TRBD2. Germline-derived CDR1 and CDR2 are DFQATT and SNEGSKA (reference sequence). The CDR3 sequence is 15 residues long. The junction had 4 bases not matched to a gene; V was cut back by 0 bases and J by 1 base. The CDR3 bases are TGCAGTGCTAGAGATTCCCGGGAGGGCCAAGAGACCCAGTACTTC. It is translated as CSARDSREGQETQYF.

About this clonotype: A read error may account for a junction end that differs from germline. The chain carries TRBV7-2 and TRBJ2-3, with 12 bases matching TRBD1. The CDR3 length is 15 residues. Germline V gene data show CDR1 as SGHTA and CDR2 as FQGNSA. CDR3 loop: CASSQGQGAADTQYF. CDR3 coding DNA: TGCGCCAGCAGCCAGGGACAGGGGGCCGCAGATACGCAGTATTTT.

As to this clonotype: This may come from a read error, since a much larger clone is one base off. The chain couples TRBV29-1 to TRBJ2-5; D remains unclear. Germline V lookup: CDR1 SQVTM, CDR2 ANQGSEA. CDR3 length: 12 amino acids. Trimming cost V 7 bases and J 5 bases, with 14 bases left between them. The CDR3 nucleotides are TGCAGCGGGGGAAAGGGTTTCGAGACCCAGTACTTC. Translated, it gives CSGGKGFETQYF.

The sample holds many counts of this clonotype. The V gene is TRBV13, the J gene TRBJ1-1; possible D gene TRBD1, 6 bases. Germline assignment: CDR1 PRHDT and CDR2 FYEKMQ (reference sequence). This CDR3 has 13 amino acids. Trimming took 5 bases from V and 1 from J, leaving 8 bases between them. The CDR3 is CASSKTGNTEAFF. Here the CDR3 DNA reads TGTGCCAGCAGCAAGACAGGGAACACTGAAGCTTTCTTT.

This clonotype was recorded a few times. Here the CDR3 DNA reads TGTGCCAGCAGCTTAGCGACTAGCGGGAGTGAGCCAGATACGCAGTATTTT. Translation gives CASSLATSGSEPDTQYF. The gene calls are TRBV7-6 and TRBJ2-3, with 12 bases matching TRBD2. The V and J ends lost 0 bases and 4 bases, in that order; junction bases with no gene match: 5. Germline-derived CDR1 and CDR2 are SGHVS and FNYEAQ. This CDR3 has 17 residues. The whole variable domain, filled in from reference TRBV7-6 and TRBJ2-3, reads GAGVSQSPRYKVTKRGQDVALRCDPISGHVSLYWYRQALGQGPEFLTYFNYEAQQDKSGLPNDRFSAERPEGSISTLTIQRTEQRDSAMYRCASSLATSGSEPDTQYFGPGTRLTVL.

This chain uses TRBV9 with TRBJ1-1, with D perhaps TRBD1 (6 bases). The CDR3 consists of 16 residues. CDR1 is SGDLS, CDR2 YYNGEE, per germline. V was trimmed by 0 bases and J by 4 bases, leaving 16 bases between them. The CDR3 region is CASSVGIIQGGTEAFF. The CDR3 DNA is TGTGCCAGCAGCGTAGGTATTATACAGGGAGGCACTGAAGCTTTCTTT.

The table lists this clonotype with many counts. V is TRBV5-1 and J is TRBJ2-1; 8 positions agree with TRBD2. The length of the CDR3 is 15 residues. V was clipped by 0 bases and J by 6 bases; unmatched bases: 5. CDR1 and CDR2 from the germline V gene are SGHRS and YFSETQ. For the CDR3, the DNA is TGCGCCAGCAGCTTGGCAGCGGGAGTGAGCAATGAGCAGTTCTTC. It translates to CASSLAAGVSNEQFF.

This clonotype has ten or more counts. The J gene is TRBJ2-3, the V gene TRBV6-1; a possible D gene is TRBD2 (7 bases). V was cut by 11 bases and J by 2 bases, with 26 bases left in between. Looked up from germline, CDR1 is MNHNS and CDR2 is SASEGT. This CDR3 spans 17 amino acids. The CDR3 spells CAGSHARGTTNTDTQYF. The CDR3, as DNA: TGTGCCGGGTCCCACGCGCGGGGGACAACGAACACAGATACGCAGTATTTT.

In this sample, this clonotype turned up a few times. Because the CDR3's place on the DNA is in doubt, the DNA is left out and the CDR3 is given as listed by TCRdb. The rearrangement links TRBV4-2 to TRBJ2-5; TRBD1, as called in the table, went unchecked against the DNA. Both ends counted, the CDR3 spans 15 residues. Germline assignment: CDR1 LGHNA and CDR2 YNFKEQ. The CDR3 loop is CASSLRAGAQETQYF.